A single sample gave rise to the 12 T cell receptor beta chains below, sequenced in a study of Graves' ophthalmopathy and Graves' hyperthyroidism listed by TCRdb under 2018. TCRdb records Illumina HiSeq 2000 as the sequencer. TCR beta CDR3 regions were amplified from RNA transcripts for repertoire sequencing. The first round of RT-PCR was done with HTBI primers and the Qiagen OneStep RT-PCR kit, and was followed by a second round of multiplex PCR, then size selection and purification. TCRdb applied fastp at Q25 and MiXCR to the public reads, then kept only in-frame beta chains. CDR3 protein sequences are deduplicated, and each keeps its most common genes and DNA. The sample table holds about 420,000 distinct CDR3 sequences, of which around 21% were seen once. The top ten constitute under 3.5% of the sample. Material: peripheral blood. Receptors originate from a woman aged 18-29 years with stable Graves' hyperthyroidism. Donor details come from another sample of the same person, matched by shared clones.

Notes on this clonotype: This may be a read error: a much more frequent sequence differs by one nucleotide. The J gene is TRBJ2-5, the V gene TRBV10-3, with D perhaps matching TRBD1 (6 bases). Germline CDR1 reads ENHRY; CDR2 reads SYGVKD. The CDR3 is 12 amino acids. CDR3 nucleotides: TGTGCCATCAGCTCGGGACAAGAGACCAAGTACTTC. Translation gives CAISSGQETKYF.

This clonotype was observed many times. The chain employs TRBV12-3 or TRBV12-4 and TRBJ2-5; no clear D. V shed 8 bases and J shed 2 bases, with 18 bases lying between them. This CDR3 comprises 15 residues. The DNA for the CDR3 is TGTGCCAGCGCCCTCCGCCGGCGGATACAAGAGACCCAGTACTTC. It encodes CASALRRRIQETQYF.

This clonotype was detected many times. The CDR3, as DNA: TGCAGTGCAGGGACTAGCGATATCGAGCAGTACTTC. Its protein product is CSAGTSDIEQYF. The V call is TRBV20-1, the J call TRBJ2-7; TRBD2 agrees at 10 bases. V trimming: 6 bases; J trimming: 6 bases; junction bases outside the gene matches: 5. The germline CDR1 and CDR2 sequences are DFQATT and SNEGSKA (reference sequence). The length of the CDR3 is 12 residues.

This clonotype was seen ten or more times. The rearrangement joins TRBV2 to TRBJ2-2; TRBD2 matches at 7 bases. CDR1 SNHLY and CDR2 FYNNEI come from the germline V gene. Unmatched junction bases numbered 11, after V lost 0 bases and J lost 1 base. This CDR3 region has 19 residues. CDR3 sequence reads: CASSEASSWGGRNTGELFF. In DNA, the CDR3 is TGTGCCAGCAGTGAAGCTTCCTCCTGGGGCGGGAGGAACACCGGGGAGCTGTTTTTT.

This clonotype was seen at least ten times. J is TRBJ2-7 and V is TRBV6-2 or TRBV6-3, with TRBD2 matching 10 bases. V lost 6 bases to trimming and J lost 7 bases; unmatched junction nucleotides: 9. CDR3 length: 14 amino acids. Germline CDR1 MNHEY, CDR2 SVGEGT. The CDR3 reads CASSRAGGPWEQYF. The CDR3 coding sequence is TGTGCCAGCAGCCGAGCGGGAGGGCCTTGGGAGCAGTACTTC.

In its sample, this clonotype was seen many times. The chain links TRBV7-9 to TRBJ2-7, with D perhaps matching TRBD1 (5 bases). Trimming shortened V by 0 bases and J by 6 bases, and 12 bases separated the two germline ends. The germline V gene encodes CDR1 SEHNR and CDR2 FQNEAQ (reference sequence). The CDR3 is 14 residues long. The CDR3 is CASSLAQDSLEQYF. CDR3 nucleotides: TGTGCCAGCAGCTTAGCCCAAGACAGCCTCGAGCAGTACTTC. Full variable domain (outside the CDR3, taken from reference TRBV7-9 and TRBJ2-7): DTGVSQNPRHKITKRGQNVTFRCDPISEHNRLYWYRQTLGQGPEFLTYFQNEAQLEKSRLLSDRFSAERPKGSFSTLEIQRTEQGDSAMYLCASSLAQDSLEQYFGPGTRLTVT.

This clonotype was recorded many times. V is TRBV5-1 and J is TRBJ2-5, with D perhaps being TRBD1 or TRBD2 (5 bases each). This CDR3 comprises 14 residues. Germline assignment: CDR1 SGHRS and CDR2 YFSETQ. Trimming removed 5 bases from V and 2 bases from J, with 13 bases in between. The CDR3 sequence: CASRNLGRQETQYF. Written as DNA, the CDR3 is TGCGCCAGCAGAAACTTGGGACGGCAAGAGACCCAGTACTTC.

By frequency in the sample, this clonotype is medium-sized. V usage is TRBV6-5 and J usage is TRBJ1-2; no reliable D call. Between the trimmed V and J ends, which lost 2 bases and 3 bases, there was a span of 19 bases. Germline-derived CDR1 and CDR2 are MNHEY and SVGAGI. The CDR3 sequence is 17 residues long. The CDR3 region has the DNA TGTGCCAGCAGTTACGCTCTAGGTTTTGGGTTGGACTATGGCTACACCTTC. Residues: CASSYALGFGLDYGYTF.

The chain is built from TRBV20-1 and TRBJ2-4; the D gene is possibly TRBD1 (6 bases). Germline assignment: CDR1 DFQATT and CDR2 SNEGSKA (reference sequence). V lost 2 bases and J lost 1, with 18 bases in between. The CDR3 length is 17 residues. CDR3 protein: CSARHEQGAEAKNIQYF. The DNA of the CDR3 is TGCAGTGCTAGACACGAACAGGGAGCCGAGGCCAAAAACATTCAGTACTTC.

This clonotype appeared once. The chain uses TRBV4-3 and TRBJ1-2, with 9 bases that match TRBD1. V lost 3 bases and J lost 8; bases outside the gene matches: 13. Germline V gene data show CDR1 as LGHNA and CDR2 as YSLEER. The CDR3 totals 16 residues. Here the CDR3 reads CASSHPPGQGVGGYTF. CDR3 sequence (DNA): TGCGCCAGCAGCCACCCTCCGGGACAGGGAGTAGGGGGCTACACCTTC.

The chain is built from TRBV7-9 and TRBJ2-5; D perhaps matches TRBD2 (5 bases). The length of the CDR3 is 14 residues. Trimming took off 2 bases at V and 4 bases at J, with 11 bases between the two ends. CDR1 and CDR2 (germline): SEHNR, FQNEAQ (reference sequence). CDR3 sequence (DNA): TGTGCCAGCAGCTTACGGGGAAGGGCAGAGACCCAGTACTTC. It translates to CASSLRGRAETQYF.

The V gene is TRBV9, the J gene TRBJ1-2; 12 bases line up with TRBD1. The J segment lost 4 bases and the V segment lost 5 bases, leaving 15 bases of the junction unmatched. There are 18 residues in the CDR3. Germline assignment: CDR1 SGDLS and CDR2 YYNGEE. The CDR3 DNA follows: TGTGCCAGCAGTGACTCCCGGGACAGGGGGCGCGGGAGCTATGGCTACACCTTC. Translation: CASSDSRDRGRGSYGYTF. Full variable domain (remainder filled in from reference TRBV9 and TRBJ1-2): DSGVTQTPKHLITATGQRVTLRCSPRSGDLSVYWYQQSLDQGLQFLIQYYNGEERAKGNILERFSAQQFPDLHSELNLSSLELGDSALYFCASSDSRDRGRGSYGYTFGSGTRLTVV.